These T cell receptor beta chains were read from a single sample in a study of shared clonotypes between healthy human individuals. The data were produced by immunoSEQ multiplex PCR, yet TCRdb's version contains in-frame clones alone and is incomplete. The profile shows approximately 2.3 million clones, 90% to 95% of them singletons. Input material: naive CD4+ T cells from PBMCs. The receptors here all came from a man between 18 and 35 years old in good health. Some clones in this sample may be carry-over from other donors' samples. Each CDR3 is given with its conserved first and last residue. The D gene is left open where the match is weak. Some rows have no size entry. The others give once, few or many, or a class for an expanded clone.

d_gene,j_gene,abundance,v_gene,CDR3nt,CDR3aa
.,TRBJ1-2,.,TRBV30,TGTGTCAGCACAGGGAGAGGGATTTCGGGCGGCTACACCTTC,CVSTGRGISGGYTF
.,TRBJ1-1,.,TRBV27,TGTGCCAGCAGTTTACACAGGAGGTACACTGAAGCTTTCTTT,CASSLHRRYTEAFF
.,TRBJ2-1,.,TRBV4-1,TGCGCCAGCAGCCAAGAGGCCCAGCGGGCCTACAATGAGCAGTTCTTC,CASSQEAQRAYNEQFF
TRBD1,TRBJ2-7,once,TRBV19,TGTGCCAGTAGTGTACCGGGACAGGGAACCTACGAGCAGTACTTC,CASSVPGQGTYEQYF
.,TRBJ1-5,.,TRBV6-6,TGTGCCAGCAGCCCTGGAGGGGAGCCCCAGCATTTT,CASSPGGEPQHF
.,TRBJ2-7,.,TRBV9,TGTGCCAGCAGCGTAGGACAGGTCGGCGAGCAGTACTTC,CASSVGQVGEQYF
TRBD1,TRBJ2-5,.,TRBV9,TGTGCCAGCAGCGTAGGCTTGACAGGGGACCAAGAGACCCAGTACTTC,CASSVGLTGDQETQYF
.,TRBJ2-7,.,TRBV27,TGTGCCAGCAGCCACGCATGGGACTGGGATACCTACGAGCAGTACTTC,CASSHAWDWDTYEQYF
.,TRBJ2-1,once,TRBV7-9,TGTGCCAGCAGCCCCCTCCAGCGTAACAATGAGCAGTTCTTC,CASSPLQRNNEQFF
TRBD1,TRBJ2-6,.,TRBV18,TGTGCCAGCTCACCAGCGACAGGGTTTAATTTGGGGGCCAACGTCCTGACTTTC,CASSPATGFNLGANVLTF
TRBD2,TRBJ2-2,.,TRBV2,TGTGCCAGCAAGCCTAGCTTCGCGGGAGGGGGCACCGGGGAGCTGTTTTTT,CASKPSFAGGGTGELFF
.,TRBJ1-3,.,TRBV5-1,TGCGCCAGCAGCTTGGAGACCTCTGGAAACACCATATATTTT,CASSLETSGNTIYF
TRBD1,TRBJ2-3,.,TRBV6-6,TGTGCCAGCAGTTACGGGGGACAGGGTAGAAATACGCAGTATTTT,CASSYGGQGRNTQYF
.,TRBJ2-7,.,TRBV5-1,TGCGCCAGCAGCGGCCGGGACGGCCCTAATAGCGAGCAGTACTTC,CASSGRDGPNSEQYF
.,TRBJ2-2,.,TRBV7-2,TGTGCCAGCAGCTTAGCTGGGACCCCGCACACCGGGGAGCTGTTTTTT,CASSLAGTPHTGELFF
TRBD2,TRBJ2-3,.,TRBV6-4,TGTGCCAGCAGCGACCAGGGACTAGCGGGAGGCCGGGGGCAGTATTTT,CASSDQGLAGGRGQYF
TRBD2,TRBJ2-3,.,TRBV28,TGTGCCAGCGGAGTGGGGCTAGCGGAGAGCACAGATACGCAGTATTTT,CASGVGLAESTDTQYF
TRBD1,TRBJ2-5,.,TRBV7-9,TGTGCCAGCAGCTTATTCCCTAGGGGGCTTTACTTC,CASSLFPRGLYF
.,TRBJ1-1,.,TRBV11-2,TGTGCCAGCAGCTTATTACCGGGGGCGTACACTGAAGCTTTCTTT,CASSLLPGAYTEAFF
.,TRBJ2-2,few,TRBV16,TGTGCCAGCAGCCAATTGGGGGAAATCGGGGAGCTGTTTTTT,CASSQLGEIGELFF
TRBD1,TRBJ1-1,.,TRBV12-5,TGTGCTAGTGGTTTGGCGACAGGGGGCACTGAAGCTTTCTTT,CASGLATGGTEAFF
TRBD2,TRBJ2-1,.,TRBV7-9,TGTGCCAGCAGTTCCGGGACTAGCCCCGTCGATGAGCAGTTCTTC,CASSSGTSPVDEQFF
.,TRBJ2-7,.,TRBV19,TGTGCCAGTAGTACTCGCAGGGGACCTTCCTACGAGCAGTACTTC,CASSTRRGPSYEQYF
TRBD1,TRBJ2-5,.,TRBV28,TGTGCCAGCAAACCCGGGACAGGGCCAAATGACTTC,CASKPGTGPNDF
.,TRBJ2-7,.,TRBV6-6,TGTGCCAGCAGTTACTCGGCCCAGGGCTCCTACGAGCAGTACTTC,CASSYSAQGSYEQYF
.,TRBJ2-7,.,TRBV28,TGTGCCAGCAGTTTTGTGCTAAGCTACGAGCAGTACTTC,CASSFVLSYEQYF
TRBD1,TRBJ2-1,.,TRBV13,TGTGCCAGCAGCCTCGGGACAGGGGTGAGCTCCTACAATGAGCAGTTCTTC,CASSLGTGVSSYNEQFF
.,TRBJ1-1,.,TRBV28,TGTGCCAGCAGTTCGACCGACAGGTTCTTTAACACTGAAGCTTTCTTT,CASSSTDRFFNTEAFF
.,TRBJ1-5,.,TRBV5-1,TGCGCCAGCAGCTTTGAAGGACTCAATCAGCCCCAGCATTTT,CASSFEGLNQPQHF
.,TRBJ2-1,.,TRBV28,TGTGCCAGCAGCCTGAATTACAATGAGCAGTTCTTC,CASSLNYNEQFF
.,TRBJ2-1,.,TRBV5-1,TGCGCCAGCAGCTTACTGGGAGTAGCCTACAATGAGCAGTTCTTC,CASSLLGVAYNEQFF
TRBD2,TRBJ2-7,.,TRBV5-4,TGTGCCAGCAGCGGGGGACTAGCGGGGACCTACGAGCAGTACTTC,CASSGGLAGTYEQYF
.,TRBJ2-1,.,TRBV28,TGTGCCAGCAGTTTCCTCATCGGAGCGCACGGCAATGAGCAGTTCTTC,CASSFLIGAHGNEQFF
.,TRBJ2-7,.,TRBV6-6,TGTGCCAGCAGGAAAGACAGAAGCTCCTACGAGCAGTACTTC,CASRKDRSSYEQYF
.,TRBJ1-5,.,TRBV30,TGTGCCTGGACCGGAGGGTCAGATCGCAATCAGCCCCAGCATTTT,CAWTGGSDRNQPQHF
TRBD2,TRBJ2-1,.,TRBV7-2,TGTGCCAGCAGCTTAGTGGCGGGAGGGCCCGCGGAGCAGTTCTTC,CASSLVAGGPAEQFF